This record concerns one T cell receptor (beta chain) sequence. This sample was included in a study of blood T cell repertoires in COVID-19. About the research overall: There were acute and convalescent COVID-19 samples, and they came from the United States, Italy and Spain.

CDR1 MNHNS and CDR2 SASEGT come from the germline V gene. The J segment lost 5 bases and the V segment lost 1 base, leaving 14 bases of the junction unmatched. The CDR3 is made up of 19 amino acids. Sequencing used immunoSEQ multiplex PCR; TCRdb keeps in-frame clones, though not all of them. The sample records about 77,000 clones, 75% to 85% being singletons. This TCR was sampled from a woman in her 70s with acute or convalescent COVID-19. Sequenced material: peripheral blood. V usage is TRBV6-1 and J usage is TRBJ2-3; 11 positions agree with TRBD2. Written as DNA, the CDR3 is TGTGCCAGCAGTGAAGAACCCATACTAGCGGGGGTTGGCGGAGATACGCAGTATTTT. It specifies CASSEEPILAGVGGDTQYF.